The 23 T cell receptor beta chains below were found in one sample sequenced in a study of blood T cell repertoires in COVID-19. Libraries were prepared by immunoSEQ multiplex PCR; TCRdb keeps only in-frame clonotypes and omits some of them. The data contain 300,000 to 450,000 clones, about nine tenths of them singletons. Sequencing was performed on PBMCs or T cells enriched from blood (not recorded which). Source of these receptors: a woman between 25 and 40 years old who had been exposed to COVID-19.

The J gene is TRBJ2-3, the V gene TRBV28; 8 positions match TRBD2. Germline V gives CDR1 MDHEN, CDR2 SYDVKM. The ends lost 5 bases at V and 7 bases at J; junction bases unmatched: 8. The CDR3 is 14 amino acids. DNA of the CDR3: TGTGCCAGCAGTCCCCGAAGCGGGAGAAATACGCAGTATTTT. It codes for CASSPRSGRNTQYF. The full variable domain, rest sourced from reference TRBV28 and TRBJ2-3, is DVKVTQSSRYLVKRTGEKVFLECVQDMDHENMFWYRQDPGLGLRLIYFSYDVKMKEKGDIPEGYSVSREKKERFSLILESASTNQTSMYLCASSPRSGRNTQYFGPGTRLTVL.

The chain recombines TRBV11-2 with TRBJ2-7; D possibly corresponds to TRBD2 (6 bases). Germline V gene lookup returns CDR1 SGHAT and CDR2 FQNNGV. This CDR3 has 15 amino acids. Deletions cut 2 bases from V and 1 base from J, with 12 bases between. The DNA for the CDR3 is TGTGCCAGCAGCTTATTTTCGGGAGTGTCCTACGAGCAGTACTTC. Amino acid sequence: CASSLFSGVSYEQYF.

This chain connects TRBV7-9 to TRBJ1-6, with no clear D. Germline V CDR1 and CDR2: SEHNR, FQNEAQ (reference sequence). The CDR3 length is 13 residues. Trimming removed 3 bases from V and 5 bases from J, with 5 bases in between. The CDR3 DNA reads TGTGCCAGCAGCTTCACAGATAATTCACCCCTCCACTTT. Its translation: CASSFTDNSPLHF.

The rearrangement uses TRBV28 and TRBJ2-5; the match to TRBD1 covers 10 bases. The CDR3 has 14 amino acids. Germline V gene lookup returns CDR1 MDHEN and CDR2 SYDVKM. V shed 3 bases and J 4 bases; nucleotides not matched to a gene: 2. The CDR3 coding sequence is TGTGCCAGCAGTTTGACAGGGGGCGGAGAGACCCAGTACTTC. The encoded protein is CASSLTGGGETQYF. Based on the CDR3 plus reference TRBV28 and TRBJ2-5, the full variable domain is DVKVTQSSRYLVKRTGEKVFLECVQDMDHENMFWYRQDPGLGLRLIYFSYDVKMKEKGDIPEGYSVSREKKERFSLILESASTNQTSMYLCASSLTGGGETQYFGPGTRLLVL.

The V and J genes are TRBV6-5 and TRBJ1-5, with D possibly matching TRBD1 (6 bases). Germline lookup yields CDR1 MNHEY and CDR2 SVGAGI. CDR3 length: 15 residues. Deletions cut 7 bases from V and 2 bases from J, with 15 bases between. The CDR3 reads CASIHRTERNQPQHF. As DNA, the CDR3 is TGTGCCAGCATCCATCGGACAGAACGCAATCAGCCCCAGCATTTT.

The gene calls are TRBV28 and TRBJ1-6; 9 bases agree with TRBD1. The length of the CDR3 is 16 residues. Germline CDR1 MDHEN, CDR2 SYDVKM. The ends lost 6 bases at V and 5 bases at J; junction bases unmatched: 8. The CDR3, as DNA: TGTGCCAGCAGACAACAGGGGGCGATACATAATTCACCCCTCCACTTT. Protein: CASRQQGAIHNSPLHF.

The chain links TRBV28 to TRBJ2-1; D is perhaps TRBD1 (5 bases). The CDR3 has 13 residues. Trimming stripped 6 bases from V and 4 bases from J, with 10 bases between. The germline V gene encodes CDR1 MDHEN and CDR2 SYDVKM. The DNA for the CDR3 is TGTGCCAGCAGCACACAGGAGTACAATGAGCAGTTCTTC. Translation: CASSTQEYNEQFF.

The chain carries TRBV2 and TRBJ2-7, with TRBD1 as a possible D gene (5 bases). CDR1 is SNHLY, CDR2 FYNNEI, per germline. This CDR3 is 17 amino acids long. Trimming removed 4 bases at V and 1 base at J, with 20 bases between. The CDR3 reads CASSATTTVRASYEQYF. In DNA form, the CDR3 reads TGTGCCAGCAGTGCCACTACGACAGTTCGTGCATCCTACGAGCAGTACTTC.

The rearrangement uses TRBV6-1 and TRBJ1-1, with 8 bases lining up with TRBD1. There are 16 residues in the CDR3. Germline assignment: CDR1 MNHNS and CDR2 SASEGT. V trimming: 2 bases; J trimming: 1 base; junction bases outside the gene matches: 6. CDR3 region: CASSENVGQGNTEAFF. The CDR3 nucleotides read TGTGCCAGCAGTGAAAATGTTGGACAGGGGAACACTGAAGCTTTCTTT.

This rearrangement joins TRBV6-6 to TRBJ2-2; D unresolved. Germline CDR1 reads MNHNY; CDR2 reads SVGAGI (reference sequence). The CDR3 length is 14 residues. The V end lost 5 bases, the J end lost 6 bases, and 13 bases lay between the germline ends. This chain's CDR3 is CASSAPGGPGELFF. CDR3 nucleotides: TGTGCCAGCAGTGCCCCTGGCGGCCCCGGGGAGCTGTTTTTT.

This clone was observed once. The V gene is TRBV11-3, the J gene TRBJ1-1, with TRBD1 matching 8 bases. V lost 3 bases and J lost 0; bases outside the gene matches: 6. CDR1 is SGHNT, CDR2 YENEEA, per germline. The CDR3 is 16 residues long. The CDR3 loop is CASSFGQGRMNTEAFF. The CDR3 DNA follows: TGTGCCAGCAGCTTTGGACAGGGCCGGATGAACACTGAAGCTTTCTTT.

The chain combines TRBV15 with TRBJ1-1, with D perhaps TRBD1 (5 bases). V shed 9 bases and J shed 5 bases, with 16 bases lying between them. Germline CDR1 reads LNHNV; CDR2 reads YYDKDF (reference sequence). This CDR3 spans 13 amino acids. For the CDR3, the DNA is TGTGCCACGAGATTCGGGGGAGGGACTGAAGCTTTCTTT. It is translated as CATRFGGGTEAFF.

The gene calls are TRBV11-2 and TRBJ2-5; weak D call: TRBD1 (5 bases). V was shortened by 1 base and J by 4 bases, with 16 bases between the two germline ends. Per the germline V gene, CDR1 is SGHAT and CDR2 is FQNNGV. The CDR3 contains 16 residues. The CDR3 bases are TGTGCCAGCAGCTTAGGGCCTCTTGGGGCAGGAGAGACCCAGTACTTC. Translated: CASSLGPLGAGETQYF.

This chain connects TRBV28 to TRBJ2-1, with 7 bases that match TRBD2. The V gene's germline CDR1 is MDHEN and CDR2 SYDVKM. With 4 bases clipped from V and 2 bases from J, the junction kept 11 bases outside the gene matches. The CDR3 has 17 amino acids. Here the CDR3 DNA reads TGTGCCAGCAGTTCCCCGAGCGGGGCGGCGACCTACAATGAGCAGTTCTTC. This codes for CASSSPSGAATYNEQFF.

CDR3 protein: CASSEGDTLNQPQHF. In DNA, the CDR3 is TGTGCCAGCAGTGAAGGTGACACCCTAAATCAGCCCCAGCATTTT. V usage is TRBV2 and J usage is TRBJ1-5; D is uncertain. This CDR3 is built from 15 residues. Trimming took 1 base from V and 4 from J, leaving 11 bases between them. Germline V lookup: CDR1 SNHLY, CDR2 FYNNEI.

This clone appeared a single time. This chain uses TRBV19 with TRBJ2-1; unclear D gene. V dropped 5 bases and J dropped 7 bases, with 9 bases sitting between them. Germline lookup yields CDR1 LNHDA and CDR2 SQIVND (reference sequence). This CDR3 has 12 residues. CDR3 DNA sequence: TGTGCCAGTAGTCCTTATAAAAATGAGCAGTTCTTC. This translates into CASSPYKNEQFF.

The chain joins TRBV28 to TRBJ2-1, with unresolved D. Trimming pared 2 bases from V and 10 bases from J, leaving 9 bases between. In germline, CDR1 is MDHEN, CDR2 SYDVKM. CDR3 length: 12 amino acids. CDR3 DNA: TGTGCCAGCAGTTTACCACGCCTAGAGCAGTTCTTC. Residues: CASSLPRLEQFF.

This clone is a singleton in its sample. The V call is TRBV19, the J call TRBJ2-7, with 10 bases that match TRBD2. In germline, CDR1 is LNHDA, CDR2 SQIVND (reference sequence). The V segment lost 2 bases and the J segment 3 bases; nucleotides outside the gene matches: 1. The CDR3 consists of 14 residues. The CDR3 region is CASSISGRDYEQYF. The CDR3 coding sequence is TGTGCCAGTAGTATAAGCGGGAGGGACTACGAGCAGTACTTC.

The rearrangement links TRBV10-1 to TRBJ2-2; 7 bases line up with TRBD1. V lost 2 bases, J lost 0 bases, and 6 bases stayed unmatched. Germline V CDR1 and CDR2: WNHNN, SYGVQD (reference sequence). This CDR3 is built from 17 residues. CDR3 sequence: CASSETGTAANTGELFF. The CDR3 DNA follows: TGCGCCAGCAGTGAGACCGGGACAGCTGCGAACACCGGGGAGCTGTTTTTT.

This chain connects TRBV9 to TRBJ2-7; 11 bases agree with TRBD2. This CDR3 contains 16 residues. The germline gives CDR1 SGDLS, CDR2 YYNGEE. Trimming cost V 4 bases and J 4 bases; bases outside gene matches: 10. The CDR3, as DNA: TGTGCCAGCAGCCGGGGGCTTACTAGCGGGAGTTACGAGCAGTACTTC. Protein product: CASSRGLTSGSYEQYF.

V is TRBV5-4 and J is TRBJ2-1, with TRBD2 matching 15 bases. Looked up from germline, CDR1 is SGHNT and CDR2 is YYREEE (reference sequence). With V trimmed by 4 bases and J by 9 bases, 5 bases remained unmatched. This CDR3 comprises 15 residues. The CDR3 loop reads CASSGLAGGPGEQFF. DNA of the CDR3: TGTGCCAGCAGCGGACTAGCGGGAGGGCCGGGTGAGCAGTTCTTC.

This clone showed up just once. In nucleotides, the CDR3 is TGTGCCAGCAGCGGCGGGCGAAACTCCTACGAGCAGTACTTC. Translated: CASSGGRNSYEQYF. The rearrangement links TRBV5-4 to TRBJ2-7, with a tentative D call TRBD2 (5 bases). V shed 4 bases and J shed 0 bases, with 11 bases lying between them. Germline lookup yields CDR1 SGHNT and CDR2 YYREEE (reference sequence). There are 14 residues in the CDR3. The whole variable domain, remainder taken from reference TRBV5-4 and TRBJ2-7, is ETGVTQSPTHLIKTRGQQVTLRCSSQSGHNTVSWYQQALGQGPQFIFQYYREEENGRGNFPPRFSGLQFPNYSSELNVNALELDDSALYLCASSGGRNSYEQYFGPGTRLTVT.

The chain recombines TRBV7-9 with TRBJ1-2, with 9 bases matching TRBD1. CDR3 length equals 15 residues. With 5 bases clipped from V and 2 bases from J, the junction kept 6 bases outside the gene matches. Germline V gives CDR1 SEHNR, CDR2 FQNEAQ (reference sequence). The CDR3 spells CASSEGTGLNYGYTF. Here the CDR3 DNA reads TGTGCCAGCAGCGAAGGGACAGGGCTAAACTATGGCTACACCTTC. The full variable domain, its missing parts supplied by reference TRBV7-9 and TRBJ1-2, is DTGVSQNPRHKITKRGQNVTFRCDPISEHNRLYWYRQTLGQGPEFLTYFQNEAQLEKSRLLSDRFSAERPKGSFSTLEIQRTEQGDSAMYLCASSEGTGLNYGYTFGSGTRLTVV.